The 17 T cell receptor beta chains below were found in one sample sequenced in a study of blood T cell repertoires in COVID-19. Method: immunoSEQ multiplex PCR; TCRdb's copy keeps in-frame clones and lacks some. The sample contains about 310,000 clones, about 90% of which appear only once. What was sequenced was PBMCs or T cells enriched from blood (not recorded which). The receptors come from a woman in her twenties or thirties who had recovered from COVID-19.

The chain carries TRBV18 and TRBJ2-5; 9 bases map to TRBD1. V was clipped by 3 bases and J by 4 bases; unmatched bases: 15. The CDR3 sequence is 18 residues long. Germline CDR1 KGHSH, CDR2 LQKENI. CDR3: CASSPFTRGQGQGETQYF. In DNA, the CDR3 is TGTGCCAGCTCACCGTTCACCCGGGGACAGGGCCAGGGAGAGACCCAGTACTTC.

This chain links TRBV5-8 with TRBJ2-3; 7 bases agree with TRBD1. CDR1 and CDR2 (germline): SGHTS, YDEGEE. The CDR3 is 15 residues long. J was trimmed by 3 bases and V by 3 bases; bases with no gene match: 7. Here the CDR3 reads CASSYQGVGTDTQYF. The CDR3 bases are TGTGCCAGCAGCTACCAGGGGGTCGGGACAGATACGCAGTATTTT.

The J gene is TRBJ2-3, the V gene TRBV27, with no clear D. In germline, CDR1 is MNHEY, CDR2 SMNVEV (reference sequence). The CDR3 consists of 13 residues. The V and J ends lost 2 bases and 1 base respectively, with 4 bases between them. CDR3 DNA sequence: TGTGCCAGCAGTTTACGGGGCACAGATACGCAGTATTTT. Translation gives CASSLRGTDTQYF.

The count of this clone is one. The J gene is TRBJ2-7, the V gene TRBV18; a weak D match, TRBD1 (6 bases). Trimming shortened V by 3 bases and J by 4 bases, and 16 bases separated the two germline ends. The CDR3 length is 15 residues. The germline CDR1 and CDR2 sequences are KGHSH and LQKENI. DNA of the CDR3: TGTGCCAGCTCACCTCAATACCAGGGGACATACGAGCAGTACTTC. The encoded protein is CASSPQYQGTYEQYF. The entire variable domain, with the rest obtained from reference TRBV18 and TRBJ2-7, is as follows: NAGVMQNPRHLVRRRGQEARLRCSPMKGHSHVYWYRQLPEEGLKFMVYLQKENIIDESGMPKERFSAEFPKEGPSILRIQQVVRGDSAAYFCASSPQYQGTYEQYFGPGTRLTVT.

The V and J genes are TRBV6-5 and TRBJ2-2; 10 bases agree with TRBD1. The CDR3 is 14 amino acids. With V trimmed by 6 bases and J by 5 bases, 3 bases remained unmatched. CDR1 MNHEY and CDR2 SVGAGI come from the germline V gene. The CDR3 DNA sequence: TGTGCCAGCAGCCGGGACAGGGGAACCGGGGAGCTGTTTTTT. Residues: CASSRDRGTGELFF.

The chain is built from TRBV19 and TRBJ1-5; 7 bases line up with TRBD1. The CDR3 loop spans 16 amino acids. V lost 5 bases to trimming and J lost 5 bases; unmatched junction nucleotides: 12. Germline V gene data show CDR1 as LNHDA and CDR2 as SQIVND (reference sequence). As DNA, the CDR3 is TGTGCCAGTAGTCGAGACTCGGACAGGAGAGATCAGCCCCAGCATTTT. Its translation: CASSRDSDRRDQPQHF.

V is TRBV18 and J is TRBJ2-1; tentatively, D is TRBD2 (5 bases). Germline V gene sequence: CDR1 KGHSH, CDR2 LQKENI. This CDR3 contains 15 residues. Trimming stripped 2 bases from V and 4 bases from J, with 12 bases between. CDR3 amino acids: CASSPSGDAYNEQFF. DNA of the CDR3: TGTGCCAGCTCACCAAGCGGAGATGCATACAATGAGCAGTTCTTC.

This chain uses TRBV20-1 with TRBJ1-5, with D unclear. Per germline, CDR1 DFQATT and CDR2 SNEGSKA (reference sequence). V was trimmed by 3 bases and J by 1 base, leaving 22 bases between them. The CDR3 is 18 amino acids. DNA for the CDR3: TGCAGTGCTAGTTTTTGGGTGTCTGAAGGAGGAAGCAATCAGCCCCAGCATTTT. Translated, it gives CSASFWVSEGGSNQPQHF.

In the case of this clone: One end of the junction is discordant with germline, which a read error may explain. The chain combines TRBV10-3 with TRBJ2-2; TRBD1 agrees at 8 bases. The germline CDR1 and CDR2 sequences are ENHRY and SYGVKD. This CDR3 has 17 amino acids. The CDR3 is CAISPDPTGENAGELFF. The CDR3 nucleotides are TGTGCCATCAGCCCGGACCCGACAGGGGAGAACGCCGGGGAGCTGTTTTTT.

The chain joins TRBV29-1 to TRBJ1-2; 7 positions agree with TRBD1. Trimming cost V 2 bases and J 5 bases; bases outside gene matches: 14. The CDR3 totals 16 residues. Per germline, CDR1 SQVTM and CDR2 ANQGSEA. The CDR3 DNA sequence: TGCAGCGTTGAAACCTACCTTGACAGGGACGGATATGGCTACACCTTC. Its translation is CSVETYLDRDGYGYTF.

The rearrangement uses TRBV14 and TRBJ2-7; 10 nucleotides line up with TRBD2. The CDR3 spans 16 residues. The germline CDR1 and CDR2 sequences are SGHDN and FVKESK. The junction had 7 bases not matched to a gene; V was cut back by 5 bases and J by 0 bases. Here the CDR3 reads CASSLRTSGLSYEQYF. In DNA, the CDR3 is TGTGCCAGCAGCTTACGGACTAGCGGCCTCTCCTACGAGCAGTACTTC.

This clone has just a few counts. The chain joins TRBV7-2 to TRBJ2-7; 7 bases fit TRBD2. J gave up 6 bases and V 5 bases, and 7 bases lay outside the gene matches. The CDR3 is made up of 13 amino acids. Germline assignment: CDR1 SGHTA and CDR2 FQGNSA. The chain's CDR3 is CASSPASGGEQYF. CDR3 in DNA: TGTGCCAGCAGCCCGGCGTCGGGAGGCGAGCAGTACTTC. Full variable domain (rest looked up from reference TRBV7-2 and TRBJ2-7): GAGVSQSPSNKVTEKGKDVELRCDPISGHTALYWYRQSLGQGLEFLIYFQGNSAPDKSGLPSDRFSAERTGGSVSTLTIQRTQQEDSAVYLCASSPASGGEQYFGPGTRLTVT.

This clone appeared a single time. V is TRBV20-1 and J is TRBJ2-7; no firm D call. Between the trimmed V and J ends, which lost 3 bases and 0 bases, there was a span of 12 bases. This CDR3 comprises 14 residues. CDR1 and CDR2 (germline): DFQATT, SNEGSKA (reference sequence). For the CDR3, the DNA is TGCAGTGCTAGTTCGGCTAGGTCCTCCTACGAGCAGTACTTC. Its protein product is CSASSARSSYEQYF.

This clone has just one count. The chain has TRBV6-1 and TRBJ2-3; D is ambiguous. This CDR3 is built from 14 residues. Germline-derived CDR1 and CDR2 are MNHNS and SASEGT. Trimming removed 2 bases at V and 2 bases at J, with 8 bases between. The CDR3: CASSEWSTTDTQYF. CDR3 in DNA: TGTGCCAGCAGTGAATGGAGTACCACAGATACGCAGTATTTT.

The V and J genes are TRBV28 and TRBJ2-3; 7 nucleotides agree with TRBD2. In germline, CDR1 is MDHEN, CDR2 SYDVKM. CDR3 length: 15 residues. V trimming: 2 bases; J trimming: 7 bases; junction bases outside the gene matches: 9. The CDR3 reads CASSLPGGPMNTQYF. The CDR3 coding sequence is TGTGCCAGCAGTTTACCGGGAGGACCAATGAATACGCAGTATTTT.

This chain links TRBV9 with TRBJ1-1; D is ambiguous. The germline V gene encodes CDR1 SGDLS and CDR2 YYNGEE. The V end lost 2 bases, the J end lost 3 bases, and 8 bases lay between the germline ends. CDR3 size: 13 residues. DNA for the CDR3: TGTGCCAGCAGCGTCGCAGGCCACACTGAAGCTTTCTTT. Protein sequence: CASSVAGHTEAFF.

The chain employs TRBV27 and TRBJ1-2, with D unresolved. Trimming took off 6 bases at V and 6 bases at J, with 17 bases between the two ends. Germline-derived CDR1 and CDR2 are MNHEY and SMNVEV (reference sequence). The CDR3 runs to 14 residues. The CDR3 region is CASRTGSGVNGYTF. The CDR3 nucleotides read TGTGCCAGCAGAACCGGGTCTGGAGTGAATGGCTACACCTTC.